These 18 T cell receptor beta chains came from one sample sequenced in a study of cytomegalovirus exposure and HLA in healthy donors. Some clones are missing from TCRdb's copy, which holds only in-frame ones; the method was immunoSEQ multiplex PCR. The sample carries under 250,000 clones, just over 90% recorded once. The sequenced material came from PBMCs. The receptor source for this set is a woman between 18 and 29 years old in good health and CMV-seronegative.

The chain recombines TRBV7-9 with TRBJ2-7, with 9 bases lining up with TRBD1. The CDR3 is 14 residues long. The germline gives CDR1 SEHNR, CDR2 FQNEAQ (reference sequence). After removal of 3 bases from V and 6 bases from J, the junction contained 6 bases not matched to a gene. The CDR3 DNA follows: TGTGCCAGCAGCTTGGGGGGACAGGGAGGCGAGCAGTACTTC. Protein: CASSLGGQGGEQYF.

This chain uses TRBV19 with TRBJ1-2; unclear D gene. CDR3 size: 15 residues. Trimming left V 3 bases short and J 4 bases short, with 15 bases between. CDR1 LNHDA and CDR2 SQIVND come from the germline V gene (reference sequence). CDR3 sequence reads: CASSMAVGEGYGYTF. The CDR3 DNA reads TGTGCCAGTAGTATGGCGGTTGGCGAGGGCTATGGCTACACCTTC.

V and J are TRBV19 and TRBJ1-6, with D maybe TRBD1 (5 bases). Trimming removed 6 bases at V and 2 bases at J, with 14 bases between. This CDR3 has 16 residues. Germline loops: CDR1 LNHDA, CDR2 SQIVND (reference sequence). The DNA for the CDR3 is TGTGCCAGTAGCTACGACAGTGTACCCTATAATTCACCCCTCCACTTT. Translation: CASSYDSVPYNSPLHF.

This chain connects TRBV6-1 to TRBJ1-1, with 8 nucleotides matching TRBD1. The V segment lost 4 bases and the J segment 1 base; nucleotides outside the gene matches: 2. The length of the CDR3 is 14 residues. Germline V gives CDR1 MNHNS, CDR2 SASEGT. The CDR3 DNA reads TGTGCCAGCAGTGCAACAGGGGGGAACACTGAAGCTTTCTTT. It yields the protein CASSATGGNTEAFF.

This clone occurred once. The gene calls are TRBV7-6 and TRBJ1-1; the match to TRBD1 covers 10 bases. V dropped 3 bases and J dropped 5; count of bases not matched to a gene: 9. CDR3 length: 16 amino acids. Germline values: CDR1 SGHVS, CDR2 FNYEAQ. CDR3 sequence: CASSLGTGVLFTEAFF. CDR3 nucleotides: TGTGCCAGCAGCTTGGGGACAGGGGTCTTATTTACTGAAGCTTTCTTT.

This chain connects TRBV5-1 to TRBJ1-4, with 7 bases aligning to TRBD1. The V gene end was trimmed by 1 base and the J gene end by 4 bases; junction bases not matched to a gene: 4. Germline V CDR1 and CDR2: SGHRS, YFSETQ. The CDR3 runs to 15 residues. The CDR3 nucleotides read TGCGCCAGCAGCTTGAGGGACAGCTTTAATGAAAAACTGTTTTTT. Translating it yields CASSLRDSFNEKLFF.

The chain recombines TRBV30 with TRBJ1-2, with 7 bases matching TRBD1. The CDR3 consists of 18 residues. Germline CDR1 is GTSNPN and CDR2 is SVGIG (reference sequence). With V trimmed by 0 bases and J by 0 bases, 13 bases remained unmatched. The DNA of the CDR3 is TGTGCCTGGAGTGTAGGAGGGACAGTTAAGGGGGCTAACTATGGCTACACCTTC. It codes for CAWSVGGTVKGANYGYTF.

Here the CDR3 DNA reads TGTGCCAGTAGACCACTTCGTGGACATCTCGAAAAACTGTTTTTT. The encoded protein is CASRPLRGHLEKLFF. The chain combines TRBV19 with TRBJ1-4, with TRBD1 as a possible D gene (5 bases). The V and J ends lost 6 bases and 8 bases respectively, with 19 bases between them. Germline assignment: CDR1 LNHDA and CDR2 SQIVND (reference sequence). CDR3 size: 15 residues.

In this sample, this clone turned up a few times. The chain joins TRBV5-4 to TRBJ2-1, with D possibly being TRBD1 (6 bases). This CDR3 is 13 amino acids long. Germline V gene sequence: CDR1 SGHNT, CDR2 YYREEE (reference sequence). V lost 4 bases and J lost 8, with 13 bases in between. The CDR3 sequence: CASSRSAGDEQFF. CDR3 nucleotide sequence: TGTGCCAGCAGCCGGTCCGCAGGGGATGAGCAGTTCTTC. The entire variable domain, with the rest obtained from reference TRBV5-4 and TRBJ2-1, is as follows: ETGVTQSPTHLIKTRGQQVTLRCSSQSGHNTVSWYQQALGQGPQFIFQYYREEENGRGNFPPRFSGLQFPNYSSELNVNALELDDSALYLCASSRSAGDEQFFGPGTRLTVL.

This clone came up once. V gene TRBV4-1 combines with J gene TRBJ2-3; 7 bases match TRBD1. CDR3 length equals 16 residues. The ends lost 6 bases at V and 5 bases at J; junction bases unmatched: 14. Germline CDR1 reads MGHRA; CDR2 reads YSYEKL. In nucleotides, the CDR3 is TGCGCCAGCAGTCAAATTACAGGGGACAGAGAAGATACGCAGTATTTT. Amino acids: CASSQITGDREDTQYF.

This chain uses TRBV5-1 with TRBJ1-4; TRBD1 might be the D (6 bases). CDR3 size: 15 residues. V was cut by 1 base and J by 8 bases, with 15 bases left in between. From germline, CDR1 is SGHRS and CDR2 YFSETQ. Here the CDR3 reads CASSLSGGAEEKLFF. In DNA form, the CDR3 reads TGCGCCAGCAGCTTGAGCGGGGGCGCGGAGGAAAAACTGTTTTTT.

The chain recombines TRBV28 with TRBJ1-4, with D perhaps matching TRBD1 (5 bases). This CDR3 region has 13 residues. Germline lookup yields CDR1 MDHEN and CDR2 SYDVKM. V shed 8 bases and J shed 0 bases, with 7 bases lying between them. DNA for the CDR3: TGTGCCAGCGTGACAGCAACTAATGAAAAACTGTTTTTT. This translates into CASVTATNEKLFF. Full variable domain (outside the CDR3, taken from reference TRBV28 and TRBJ1-4): DVKVTQSSRYLVKRTGEKVFLECVQDMDHENMFWYRQDPGLGLRLIYFSYDVKMKEKGDIPEGYSVSREKKERFSLILESASTNQTSMYLCASVTATNEKLFFGSGTQLSVL.

V and J are TRBV9 and TRBJ2-1; D perhaps matches TRBD1 (5 bases). The V end was cut by 4 bases, the J end by 9 bases, with 11 bases between. Germline CDR1 reads SGDLS; CDR2 reads YYNGEE. CDR3 length: 12 amino acids. The DNA for the CDR3 is TGTGCCAGCAGCACACAGGCGGTTGAGCAGTTCTTC. Translating gives CASSTQAVEQFF.

This chain connects TRBV11-2 to TRBJ2-7; no clear D gene. V was trimmed by 0 bases and J by 3 bases, leaving 6 bases between them. Germline-derived CDR1 and CDR2 are SGHAT and FQNNGV. The CDR3 is 13 residues long. CDR3 loop: CASSLDPRYEQYF. The CDR3 DNA sequence: TGTGCCAGCAGCTTAGATCCTCGCTACGAGCAGTACTTC. Using reference TRBV11-2 and TRBJ2-7 for the parts outside the CDR3, the full variable domain is EAGVAQSPRYKIIEKRQSVAFWCNPISGHATLYWYQQILGQGPKLLIQFQNNGVVDDSQLPKDRFSAERLKGVDSTLKIQPAKLEDSAVYLCASSLDPRYEQYFGPGTRLTVT.

This clone was picked up a small number of times. The CDR3 region is CASSQAWDRNQPQHF. The CDR3 coding sequence is TGCGCCAGCAGCCAGGCCTGGGACAGGAATCAGCCCCAGCATTTT. J is TRBJ1-5 and V is TRBV4-1; 8 bases line up with TRBD1. The V and J ends lost 3 bases and 4 bases, in that order; junction bases with no gene match: 5. CDR1 MGHRA and CDR2 YSYEKL come from the germline V gene. The CDR3 runs to 15 residues.

The chain couples TRBV5-1 to TRBJ1-2; TRBD1 might be the D (5 bases). This CDR3 has 15 residues. V dropped 4 bases and J dropped 4 bases, with 17 bases sitting between them. CDR1 and CDR2 (germline): SGHRS, YFSETQ. The CDR3: CASSPGTGAVYGYTF. CDR3 DNA sequence: TGCGCCAGCAGCCCAGGGACGGGAGCAGTCTATGGCTACACCTTC.

J is TRBJ1-1 and V is TRBV19; TRBD1 is a possible D gene (5 bases). Trimming took off 6 bases at V and 1 base at J, with 18 bases between the two ends. Per the germline V gene, CDR1 is LNHDA and CDR2 is SQIVND (reference sequence). The CDR3 extends over 16 amino acids. CDR3 in DNA: TGTGCCAGTAGACGATCCACCCGGGGGGGGAACACTGAAGCTTTCTTT. Amino acid sequence: CASRRSTRGGNTEAFF.

This clone was detected once. The CDR3 DNA is TGTGCCTGTCCGACAGCGTCTGGAAACACCATATATTTT. Amino acid sequence: CACPTASGNTIYF. The V call is TRBV30, the J call TRBJ1-3; maybe TRBD1 (5 bases). The germline V gene encodes CDR1 GTSNPN and CDR2 SVGIG (reference sequence). The V end was cut by 6 bases, the J end by 1 base, with 10 bases between. This CDR3 region has 13 residues.